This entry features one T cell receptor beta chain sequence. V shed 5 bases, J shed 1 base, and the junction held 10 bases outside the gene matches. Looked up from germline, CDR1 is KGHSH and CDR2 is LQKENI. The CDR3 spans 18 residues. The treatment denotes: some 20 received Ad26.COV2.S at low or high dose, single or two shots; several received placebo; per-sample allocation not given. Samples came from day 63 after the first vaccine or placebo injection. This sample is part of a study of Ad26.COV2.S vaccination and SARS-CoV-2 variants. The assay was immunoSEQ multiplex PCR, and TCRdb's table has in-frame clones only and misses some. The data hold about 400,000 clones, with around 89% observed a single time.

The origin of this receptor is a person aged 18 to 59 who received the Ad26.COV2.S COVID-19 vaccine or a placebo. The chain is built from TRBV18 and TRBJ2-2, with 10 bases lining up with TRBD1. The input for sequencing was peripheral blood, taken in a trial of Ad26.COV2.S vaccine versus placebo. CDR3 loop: CASSTRQGAIRNTGELFF. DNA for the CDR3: TGTGCCAGCTCAACCCGACAGGGGGCGATAAGGAACACCGGGGAGCTGTTTTTT.